A single T cell receptor beta chain is shown here with its context. Measured with immunoSEQ multiplex PCR; TCRdb has only the in-frame clones, and not every one. The sample lists some 1,100,000 clones, around 78% occurring once. The data originate from a study of shared clonotypes between healthy human individuals. The CDR3 loop spans 16 amino acids. Germline V gives CDR1 SGHDT, CDR2 YYEEEE. V was pared by 3 bases and J by 0 bases, with 6 bases of the junction left unmatched. Sequencing was done on a sample of memory CD4+ T cells from PBMCs. The subset: CD45RA-negative fraction. The rearrangement links TRBV5-6 to TRBJ2-3; TRBD2 agrees at 8 bases. The receptor comes from a man younger than 30 in good health. Some clones in this sample may be carry-over from other donors' samples. The CDR3 coding sequence is TGTGCCAGCAGCTCCAGCGGGAGTAGGAGCACAGATACGCAGTATTTT. It specifies CASSSSGSRSTDTQYF.